The 27 T cell receptor beta chains reported below all come from one sample, sequenced in a study of control samples from healthy donors and cancer patients. Method: immunoSEQ multiplex PCR; TCRdb's copy keeps in-frame clones and lacks some. Among 150,000 to 200,000 clones, around 95% were seen once, and the ten largest hold over 6.5%. The sample comprised blood. The receptors were sampled from a woman in her thirties or forties in good health.

The chain has TRBV12-3 or TRBV12-4 and TRBJ1-2; D is perhaps TRBD1 (6 bases). Trimming shortened V by 5 bases and J by 11 bases, and 15 bases separated the two germline ends. The CDR3 length is 12 residues. In nucleotides, the CDR3 is TGTGCCAGCAGTGCGGACAGTAGTAGGTACACCTTC. Protein: CASSADSSRYTF.

V usage is TRBV6-2 or TRBV6-3 and J usage is TRBJ1-5; TRBD1 matches at 9 bases. The CDR3 loop spans 15 amino acids. V shed 6 bases, J shed 5 bases, and the junction held 8 bases outside the gene matches. CDR1 is MNHEY and CDR2 is SVGEGT in the germline V gene. This CDR3 reads CASSNKGTGYQPQHF. The CDR3 bases are TGTGCCAGCAGCAACAAAGGGACAGGGTATCAGCCCCAGCATTTT.

The rearrangement joins TRBV29-1 to TRBJ2-4; D gene ambiguous. V shed 5 bases and J shed 1 base, with 12 bases lying between them. The germline V gene has CDR1 SQVTM and CDR2 ANQGSEA. The CDR3 loop spans 14 amino acids. For the CDR3, the DNA is TGCAGCGTTCGGCTGCGTGGGGCCAAAAACATTCAGTACTTC. It encodes CSVRLRGAKNIQYF. The complete variable domain, with remaining parts taken from reference TRBV29-1 and TRBJ2-4, reads SAVISQKPSRDICQRGTSLTIQCQVDSQVTMMFWYRQQPGQSLTLIATANQGSEATYESGFVIDKFPISRPNLTFSTLTVSNMSPEDSSIYLCSVRLRGAKNIQYFGAGTRLSVL.

The gene calls are TRBV6-5 and TRBJ2-7; tentatively, D is TRBD1 (6 bases). Germline V gene lookup returns CDR1 MNHEY and CDR2 SVGAGI. The CDR3 is 15 amino acids. V lost 4 bases and J 1 base, leaving 14 bases between the germline ends. The CDR3 DNA is TGTGCCAGCAGTTTTGGACAGTGGCCGTCCTACGAGCAGTACTTC. Encoded protein: CASSFGQWPSYEQYF.

The chain uses TRBV19 and TRBJ2-5; tentatively, D is TRBD1 or TRBD2 (5 bases each). CDR3 length: 13 amino acids. Trimming cost V 7 bases and J 5 bases, with 14 bases left between them. Germline V gene lookup returns CDR1 LNHDA and CDR2 SQIVND (reference sequence). The CDR3 DNA is TGTGCCAGTACTGAGGGACGGGGCGAGACCCAGTACTTC. This codes for CASTEGRGETQYF.

The V and J genes are TRBV19 and TRBJ1-5; D is perhaps TRBD1 (6 bases). The CDR3 length is 14 residues. The germline V gene has CDR1 LNHDA and CDR2 SQIVND (reference sequence). V was shortened by 3 bases and J by 4 bases, with 10 bases between the two germline ends. Here the CDR3 DNA reads TGTGCCAGTAGTATGGACAGCGGGAATCAGCCCCAGCATTTT. This encodes CASSMDSGNQPQHF.

The V gene is TRBV4-2, the J gene TRBJ1-6; D unresolved. V lost 0 bases and J lost 10, with 13 bases in between. Germline loops: CDR1 LGHNA, CDR2 YNFKEQ. CDR3 length: 15 amino acids. DNA of the CDR3: TGTGCCAGCAGCCAAGATAATATTATCTCCTCACCCCTCCACTTT. This translates into CASSQDNIISSPLHF.

The V call is TRBV7-9, the J call TRBJ2-2; a weak D match, TRBD2 (5 bases). This CDR3 is built from 14 residues. Trimming pared 8 bases from V and 2 bases from J, leaving 12 bases between. Looked up from germline, CDR1 is SEHNR and CDR2 is FQNEAQ (reference sequence). The CDR3 region has the DNA TGTGCCAGCGGACTTCCAAAAAACACCGGGGAGCTGTTTTTT. Its translation: CASGLPKNTGELFF.

This chain links TRBV11-2 with TRBJ2-5; the D gene is possibly TRBD1 (7 bases). The germline gives CDR1 SGHAT, CDR2 FQNNGV. Trimming pared 1 base from V and 4 bases from J, leaving 13 bases between. CDR3 length: 15 amino acids. The CDR3 here is CASSLGNRGGETQYF. The CDR3 DNA sequence: TGTGCCAGCAGCTTAGGGAACAGGGGAGGAGAGACCCAGTACTTC. The whole variable domain, filled in from reference TRBV11-2 and TRBJ2-5, reads EAGVAQSPRYKIIEKRQSVAFWCNPISGHATLYWYQQILGQGPKLLIQFQNNGVVDDSQLPKDRFSAERLKGVDSTLKIQPAKLEDSAVYLCASSLGNRGGETQYFGPGTRLLVL.

This clone has only one observation. V and J are TRBV3-1 (or the pseudogene TRBV3-2) and TRBJ2-7, with 7 bases fitting TRBD1. With V trimmed by 4 bases and J by 2 bases, 8 bases remained unmatched. The CDR3 is 15 amino acids. Germline V CDR1 and CDR2: LGHDT, YNNKEL (reference sequence). The CDR3 sequence: CASSRAGTAAYEQYF. The CDR3 DNA reads as TGTGCCAGCAGCCGAGCCGGGACAGCCGCCTACGAGCAGTACTTC.

The genes are TRBV9 and TRBJ2-5, with 7 bases identical to TRBD2. The CDR3 loop spans 15 amino acids. CDR1 is SGDLS, CDR2 YYNGEE, per germline. V trimming: 0 bases; J trimming: 2 bases; junction bases outside the gene matches: 4. For the CDR3, the DNA is TGTGCCAGCAGCGTAGGTCCTAGCGGACAAGAGACCCAGTACTTC. This gives the protein CASSVGPSGQETQYF. Drawing the rest from reference TRBV9 and TRBJ2-5, the complete variable domain is DSGVTQTPKHLITATGQRVTLRCSPRSGDLSVYWYQQSLDQGLQFLIQYYNGEERAKGNILERFSAQQFPDLHSELNLSSLELGDSALYFCASSVGPSGQETQYFGPGTRLLVL.

CDR3 amino acids: CASSSGGLAILETQYF. CDR3 nucleotides: TGCGCCAGCAGCTCTGGGGGGCTAGCGATACTTGAGACCCAGTACTTC. V is TRBV5-1 and J is TRBJ2-5; D is perhaps TRBD1 or TRBD2 (6 bases each). This CDR3 is 16 amino acids long. The germline V and J ends were trimmed by 3 bases and 5 bases, with 20 bases remaining between them. Germline lookup yields CDR1 SGHRS and CDR2 YFSETQ.

This rearrangement joins TRBV29-1 to TRBJ1-1; TRBD1 aligns across 7 bases. CDR1 and CDR2 (germline): SQVTM, ANQGSEA. The ends lost 7 bases at V and 1 base at J; junction bases unmatched: 6. The CDR3 extends over 13 amino acids. This CDR3 is CSGSQGRNTEAFF. The CDR3 DNA is TGCAGCGGCTCACAGGGGAGGAACACTGAAGCTTTCTTT.

The chain carries TRBV12-5 and TRBJ2-2, with 8 bases fitting TRBD2. CDR1 and CDR2 from the germline V gene are LGHNT and FRNRAP. V lost 0 bases, J lost 4 bases, and 4 bases stayed unmatched. The CDR3 covers 16 residues. CDR3 sequence reads: CASGLVSSGPTGELFF. Written as DNA, the CDR3 is TGTGCTAGTGGTTTGGTGTCTAGCGGGCCCACCGGGGAGCTGTTTTTT.

The rearrangement joins TRBV19 to TRBJ1-4, with TRBD1 identical over 9 bases. V lost 5 bases and J lost 8; bases outside the gene matches: 9. Germline V gene data show CDR1 as LNHDA and CDR2 as SQIVND (reference sequence). This CDR3 is built from 15 residues. CDR3 DNA sequence: TGTGCCAGTAGTCCTGGGACAGGGAATGGAGAAAAACTGTTTTTT. This gives the protein CASSPGTGNGEKLFF.

The genes are TRBV5-6 and TRBJ1-1, with TRBD1 matching over 8 bases. The germline gives CDR1 SGHDT, CDR2 YYEEEE. This CDR3 is built from 15 residues. V lost 2 bases and J lost 1; bases outside the gene matches: 4. The CDR3, as DNA: TGTGCCAGCAGCTTAGCAGGGGGCCCGAACACTGAAGCTTTCTTT. Translating it yields CASSLAGGPNTEAFF.

The CDR3 sequence is CASSSQDRGHEKLFF. CDR3 bases: TGTGCCAGCAGTTCCCAGGACAGGGGGCATGAAAAACTGTTTTTT. The J gene is TRBJ1-4, the V gene TRBV27; 11 bases align to TRBD1. The length of the CDR3 is 15 residues. Germline values: CDR1 MNHEY, CDR2 SMNVEV (reference sequence). After removal of 4 bases from V and 6 bases from J, the junction contained 4 bases not matched to a gene.

The chain carries TRBV19 and TRBJ2-1; TRBD2 matches at 9 bases. The CDR3 spans 17 residues. V lost 6 bases, J lost 10 bases, and 19 bases stayed unmatched. Germline-derived CDR1 and CDR2 are LNHDA and SQIVND (reference sequence). For the CDR3, the DNA is TGTGCCAGTAGCACCCCGAGGGCGGGAGGGCCGATTGGAGAGCAGTTCTTC. Its translation: CASSTPRAGGPIGEQFF. Full variable domain (remainder filled in from reference TRBV19 and TRBJ2-1): DGGITQSPKYLFRKEGQNVTLSCEQNLNHDAMYWYRQDPGQGLRLIYYSQIVNDFQKGDIAEGYSVSREKKESFPLTVTSAQKNPTAFYLCASSTPRAGGPIGEQFFGPGTRLTVL.

This chain connects TRBV6-2 or TRBV6-3 to TRBJ1-1; D is ambiguous. Germline V gene sequence: CDR1 MNHEY, CDR2 SVGEGT. This CDR3 has 11 amino acids. The V end lost 4 bases, the J end lost 6 bases, and 6 bases lay between the germline ends. The CDR3 coding sequence is TGTGCCAGCAGTTGGTCGGCTGAAGCTTTCTTT. Translation: CASSWSAEAFF.

This chain connects TRBV18 to TRBJ2-1, with TRBD2 matching over 8 bases. The V and J ends lost 3 bases and 3 bases, in that order; junction bases with no gene match: 7. Looked up from germline, CDR1 is KGHSH and CDR2 is LQKENI. This CDR3 has 16 amino acids. CDR3 sequence (DNA): TGTGCCAGCTCACCCGTTATAGCGGGACTCTACAATGAGCAGTTCTTC. It encodes CASSPVIAGLYNEQFF. Based on the CDR3 plus reference TRBV18 and TRBJ2-1, the full variable domain is NAGVMQNPRHLVRRRGQEARLRCSPMKGHSHVYWYRQLPEEGLKFMVYLQKENIIDESGMPKERFSAEFPKEGPSILRIQQVVRGDSAAYFCASSPVIAGLYNEQFFGPGTRLTVL.

The chain couples TRBV27 to TRBJ1-1, with 8 bases fitting TRBD1. The V gene end was trimmed by 1 base and the J gene end by 8 bases; junction bases not matched to a gene: 9. There are 15 residues in the CDR3. Germline values: CDR1 MNHEY, CDR2 SMNVEV (reference sequence). CDR3 in amino acids: CASSLYTGGQEEAFF. Written as DNA, the CDR3 is TGTGCCAGCAGTTTATATACGGGGGGACAGGAAGAAGCTTTCTTT.

The chain is built from TRBV30 and TRBJ1-5; D gene uncertain. The length of the CDR3 is 12 residues. V dropped 3 bases and J dropped 6 bases, with 9 bases sitting between them. CDR1 is GTSNPN, CDR2 SVGIG, per germline (reference sequence). DNA of the CDR3: TGTGCCTGGAGCCTACCGAGTCAGCCCCAGCATTTT. Translated, it gives CAWSLPSQPQHF. Based on the CDR3 plus reference TRBV30 and TRBJ1-5, the full variable domain is SQTIHQWPATLVQPVGSPLSLECTVEGTSNPNLYWYRQAAGRGLQLLFYSVGIGQISSEVPQNLSASRPQDRQFILSSKKLLLSDSGFYLCAWSLPSQPQHFGDGTRLSIL.

The J gene is TRBJ1-2, the V gene TRBV2; TRBD1 matches at 7 bases. The V gene end was trimmed by 4 bases and the J gene end by 7 bases; junction bases not matched to a gene: 6. Germline CDR1 reads SNHLY; CDR2 reads FYNNEI. The CDR3 spans 13 residues. The DNA of the CDR3 is TGTGCCAGCAGTGGAGACAGGGTTGGTGGCTACACCTTC. As protein: CASSGDRVGGYTF.

The genes are TRBV19 and TRBJ2-7; TRBD1 might be the D (6 bases). Trimming removed 6 bases at V and 0 bases at J, with 12 bases between. Germline CDR1 LNHDA, CDR2 SQIVND (reference sequence). There are 14 residues in the CDR3. In nucleotides, the CDR3 is TGTGCCAGTAGCCGACAGGAGAGCTCCTACGAGCAGTACTTC. Translation gives CASSRQESSYEQYF.

The CDR3 here is CSVTTYGAEAFF. CDR3 in DNA: TGCAGCGTCACGACCTATGGTGCTGAAGCTTTCTTT. The chain couples TRBV29-1 to TRBJ1-1; D not resolved. Germline values: CDR1 SQVTM, CDR2 ANQGSEA. The CDR3 has 12 residues. Trimming took off 6 bases at V and 6 bases at J, with 14 bases between the two ends.

The gene calls are TRBV5-1 and TRBJ1-2; the match to TRBD1 covers 10 bases. Germline CDR1 is SGHRS and CDR2 is YFSETQ. V shed 6 bases and J 8 bases; nucleotides not matched to a gene: 10. CDR3 length: 14 residues. In nucleotides, the CDR3 is TGCGCCAGCACCTCGGGGACAGGGGCGTTCGGCTACACCTTC. It encodes CASTSGTGAFGYTF. Full variable domain (rest looked up from reference TRBV5-1 and TRBJ1-2): KAGVTQTPRYLIKTRGQQVTLSCSPISGHRSVSWYQQTPGQGLQFLFEYFSETQRNKGNFPGRFSGRQFSNSRSEMNVSTLELGDSALYLCASTSGTGAFGYTFGSGTRLTVV.

This rearrangement joins TRBV12-3 or TRBV12-4 to TRBJ1-2; D is uncertain. The V and J ends lost 3 bases and 2 bases respectively, with 7 bases between them. This CDR3 is 13 amino acids long. The CDR3: CASSFNTNYGYTF. The CDR3 DNA reads TGTGCCAGCAGTTTTAACACGAACTATGGCTACACCTTC.